This T cell receptor beta chain was identified during a study of T cell responses to AZD1222 COVID-19 vaccine. Study-level results: Repertoires in all cases were sampled only once the peak T cell response had passed. Rises in breadth and depth of Spike-specific TCRs came after two AZD1222 doses. Vaccine-associated CD4 TCRs ranged over spike, dominating at 160-218 and 743-854.

V lost 8 bases to trimming and J lost 7 bases, with 18 bases between them. The CDR3 has 14 residues. From germline, CDR1 is MNHEY and CDR2 SMNVEV (reference sequence). In regard to this clone: Its antigen is still unknown.

The repertoire was sequenced with immunoSEQ multiplex PCR; TCRdb's copy has only in-frame clones and lacks some. This table has about 120,000 clones, approximately 85% appearing once. The source is an adult in good health. The sequences come from peripheral blood, collected on day 0 of AZD1222 vaccination. The chain recombines TRBV27 with TRBJ1-5, with D maybe TRBD1 (6 bases). The CDR3 loop is CASRQDRGGQPQHF. CDR3 DNA: TGTGCCAGCCGACAGGACCGCGGGGGCCAGCCCCAGCATTTT.